This T cell receptor beta chain was recovered during a study of cytomegalovirus exposure and HLA in healthy donors (dated by TCRdb to 2016 to 2017). About the study as a whole: In an earlier analysis of about 560 of the donors, 276 Gb of sequence data and 95 million to 130 million unique TCR beta sequences from 180 million or so T cells were reported. An early release covering 550 to 650 HLA-typed donors comprised 250 to 350 gigabases of sequencing data and about 90 million unique TCR sequences. The genetic ancestry cluster associated with self-reported Caucasian donors included around 76% of the roughly 380 genotyped donors. The study aimed to test whether signatures of past pathogen exposure could be identified by cataloging public T cell receptors. The study profiled the T cell repertoires of more than 500 subjects by immunosequencing and related them to cytomegalovirus serostatus. A separate validation cohort of roughly 110 different subjects was used in addition to the approximately 670-subject first cohort. High-throughput TCR immunosequencing, statistical association of individual TCRs with disease status, and machine learning were combined to predict cytomegalovirus infection status. A later analysis re-examined previously published TCR beta repertoires from hundreds of donors and added high-resolution HLA genotyping to investigate patterns of TCR occurrence. Rather than drawing on any new phenotypic data, the later analysis identified candidate immune exposures from TCR beta sequences and the way those sequences occurred across donors. In an earlier analysis of a few hundred of the donors, high-throughput TCR beta sequencing was used to judge whether each TCR beta V gene segment behaved as functional or pseudogenic. Alongside the repertoire data, information on donor age, sex, ethnicity and CMV serostatus was compiled. Genome-wide SNP genotypes for about 55% of the roughly 670 donors were used in a later genetic analysis, which treated that subset as a discovery cohort. Every discovery cohort repertoire had been produced on one sequencing platform. HLA typing included class I and class II loci at four-digit resolution. The number of typed donors differed by locus: roughly 629-640 for A, B, C, DRB1 and DQB1; 522 for DQA1; over 600 for DPA1; and around 490 for DPB1. A few DR-DQ haplotypes were handled as single units for association and clustering because linkage in the cohort was strong. Among about 410 genotyped donors of the cohort, an average of approximately 200,000 unique TCR beta nucleotide sequences was sequenced per donor, of which about 19% were non-productive.

The CDR3 starts with the cysteine, ends with the phenylalanine, and has 12 residues. The retained sequence is limited to the CDR3, 36 bases, with the frame set at the first base. V lost 5 bases and J lost 7 bases; the stretch between them is 11 bases long. Via the germline V gene (reference sequence), CDR1 is SEHNR and CDR2 FQNEAQ. In total, over 600 healthy bone marrow donors made up the cohort. At the time of sampling, all cohort members were nominally healthy, though unrecorded immune exposures were likely present. The donor was CMV seropositive and belonged to the group of about 290 seropositive cohort members. Every donor gave a peripheral blood sample, and the peripheral blood mononuclear cells from that sample were used for TCR beta sequencing. The Qiagen DNeasy Blood Extraction Kit was used to extract genomic DNA from the blood cell samples. Library creation used the immunoSEQ multiplex PCR assay. For the multiplex PCR, a mixture combining 60 forward primers for TCR Vbeta segments and 13 reverse primers for TCR Jbeta segments was used. Amplification of the CDR3 region of rearranged TCR beta genes was performed with a multiplex PCR assay on genomic DNA. On the Illumina HiSeq System, the amplified TCR beta libraries were sequenced as 87-base-pair reads. On the authors' methods: A later analysis tallied roughly 80 million unique TCR beta chains across the roughly 610 repertoires, and around 12 million of those chains were shared by two or more donors. A nearest-neighbor algorithm error-corrected the raw reads and collapsed the reads into unique sequences, merging closely related sequences to remove PCR and sequencing errors. V, D and J gene segments were assigned by aligning CDR3 sequences to IMGT reference sequences. For a sequence to be retained, a match of at least six nucleotides was required to both a V gene segment and a J gene segment. Rearrangements were classified as productive when the CDR3 lacked stop codons and remained in frame with V and J, and all other rearrangements were classified as non-productive. CDR3 was defined according to IMGT convention as the region running from the second conserved V-encoded cysteine to the conserved J-encoded phenylalanine. In an earlier analysis of roughly 580 of the donors, sequences lacking an unambiguous match to a single V gene segment were excluded. In an earlier analysis of 500 to 750 of the donors, V segments were called functional above 56.7% productive rearrangements and were called segregating when the between-donor standard deviation exceeded 5%. A statistical classification framework was built to diagnose cytomegalovirus status from the catalog of TCR beta chain sequences. In a later analysis, V and J genes were assigned by comparing TCR nucleotide sequences against IMGT/GENE-DB human TR gene sequences. Using the TCRdist pipeline, a later analysis assigned CDR3 sequences along with most-parsimonious VDJ recombination scenarios. In a later analysis, each TCR beta chain was defined by its CDR3 amino acid sequence together with its V-gene family, and reads lacking a unique V-gene family were excluded. A later analysis removed 500 to 600 highly shared, low-generation-probability nucleotide sequences to deal with suspected cross-contamination and a sequencing artifact. In a later analysis, a clonal expansion index for each public chain was calculated from normalized within-repertoire ranks of inferred template counts. In a later analysis, generation probabilities were computed using a VDJ recombination model fitted to out-of-frame rearrangements, and the results were checked against IGoR. In a later analysis, hypergeometric tests were used to score TCR-TCR, TCR-HLA and TCR-CMV co-occurrence, with a repertoire-size bias correction applied to TCR pairs. In a later analysis, false discovery rates were estimated by permuting HLA or CMV assignments 20 times. In a later analysis, co-occurring TCRs were grouped with DBSCAN, and TCRdist sequence similarity was added when clustering was performed within HLA-allele-positive subsets. Repertoires with fewer than 30,000 or more than 120,000 public chains, plus five repertoires with anomalous nucleotide sharing, were excluded from co-occurrence clustering. TCRdb took this table from immuneACCESS and kept in-frame rearrangements with V and J called. Such tables lack part of the clones; where checked against another copy, unresolved V genes explain under half of the gap, and the rest is unexplained. V and J calls plus clone size are reproduced from that table; the DNA served to infer D and trimming. The sample table records nearly 70,000 clones; about 73% of these occur just once. Over 8.5% of the sample is held by the ten biggest clonotypes.

This clone was observed at least ten times. The antigen it recognizes is unknown. Nothing much larger sits one base from this clone, and base qualities are not available. General study outcomes and caveats: The authors suggested that the approach could potentially be generalized to other disease states and immunological phenotypes. A later genetic analysis reported fewer N-insertions in productive TCRs among donors in an Asian-associated ancestry cluster than the approximately 670-donor mean. The study listed approximately 150 TCR beta chains as associated with cytomegalovirus. At a false discovery rate of 0.05, a later analysis linked 15,000 to 20,000 TCR beta sequences to specific HLA alleles. Most CMV-associated TCR beta chains appeared to be HLA-restricted in a later analysis, and the HLA associations seemed to be driven largely by CMV exposure. In both the original and validation cohorts, the classifier was reported to diagnose cytomegalovirus status with high specificity and sensitivity. Across donors, most TCR sequences were observed very rarely, whereas some public TCRs were present in many individuals. In a later analysis, TCR association rates were found to vary across HLA loci, with the most associated TCRs seen for DRB1 alleles and the fewest for HLA-C alleles. The 87-base-pair reads could not distinguish some IMGT-functional V segments, including TRBV6-2 and TRBV6-3, so those segments were excluded. Because some donors lacked HLA typing at each locus, the association tests relied only on the typed subset. For the cohort, immune exposure information was limited to CMV serostatus. The sequencing pipeline was judged likely to have produced a cluster of highly shared sequence variants as a technical artifact. Strong co-occurrence of HLA alleles, especially DR and DQ, made assigning TCR associations to individual alleles difficult. In an earlier analysis of around 600 of the donors, most TCR beta V segments were observed in productive rearrangements about 87% or about 30% of the time, broadly matching IMGT annotations. In this cohort, only TCR beta chains were sequenced, and detectable features were limited by the absence of alpha or paired-chain data. In vitro tests confirmed that a few of the cytomegalovirus-associated TCR beta chains recognize cytomegalovirus antigens. Linkage disequilibrium might explain the correlated functional status among segregating V segments, but an unknown experimental factor could not be excluded. A further reported finding was that TCR beta sequences accurately predicted the HLA-A and HLA-B alleles for most subjects in the first cohort. The earlier analysis of approximately 560 of the donors excluded approximately 17 rarely observed V segments, including chromosome 9 orphons, because counts were too low. Presence/absence analyses assumed roughly uniform sequencing depth across donors, an assumption that may not hold. In a later analysis, several top co-occurrence clusters were reported to appear linked to parvovirus B19, influenza, CMV and Epstein-Barr virus. V-gene and J-gene trimming of TCR beta chains was associated with a missense DCLRE1C variant in a later genetic analysis, and the association was replicated in an independent cohort. Compared with equally common non-associated chains, HLA-associated TCR beta chains in a later analysis were more clonally expanded and had lower generation probabilities.

The V and J segments used are TRBV7-9 and TRBJ1-1; the D gene identity is not certain. The sample was PBMCs. The receptor was derived from a woman in her sixties in good health and CMV-seropositive. The CDR3 protein: CASSSGTVEAFF. The DNA sequence follows: TGTGCCAGCAGCAGCGGTACGGTTGAAGCTTTCTTT.